These 11 T cell receptor beta chains were sequenced from one sample in a study of T cells in Graves' hyperthyroidism and ophthalmopathy. From RNA transcripts, TCR beta CDR3 regions were amplified. HTBI primers were used for first-round RT-PCR of the TCR CDR3. In TCRdb, the multiplex PCR reads were re-called with MiXCR into one record per CDR3 protein. The sample has a few hundred thousand distinct CDR3 sequences; roughly 13% are singletons. Sequencing used blood. The receptors were gathered from a woman younger than 30 with Graves' hyperthyroidism.

This clonotype came up a few times. This sequence joins TRBV6-5 and TRBJ2-1, with TRBD1 matching 8 bases. Germline V CDR1 and CDR2: MNHEY, SVGAGI. CDR3 length: 17 residues. V was pared by 1 base and J by 8 bases, with 13 bases of the junction left unmatched. The DNA for the CDR3 is TGTGCCAGCAGTTACTGGTCTGGCCGGACAGGGATCGATGAGCAGTTCTTC. It translates to CASSYWSGRTGIDEQFF.

A note on this clonotype: A clone one base away is much larger, so this may be a read error. The genes are TRBV3-1 and TRBJ1-2; D is uncertain. The CDR3 totals 11 residues. Germline assignment: CDR1 LGHDT and CDR2 YNNKEL (reference sequence). Trimming cost V 6 bases and J 2 bases, with 4 bases left between them. The CDR3 sequence: CASSDNYGYTF. In DNA form, the CDR3 reads TGTGCCAGCAGTGACAACTATGGCTACACCTTC.

The chain has TRBV30 and TRBJ1-6; D is unclear. The CDR3 has 16 residues. Germline CDR1 is GTSNPN and CDR2 is SVGIG (reference sequence). The germline V and J ends were trimmed by 2 bases and 4 bases, with 15 bases remaining between them. CDR3 amino acids: CAWSPPFGRYNSPLHF. CDR3 in DNA: TGTGCCTGGAGTCCCCCTTTTGGACGGTATAATTCACCCCTCCACTTT.

This clonotype showed up many times. This chain connects TRBV3-1 to TRBJ1-2, with a possible D match to TRBD1 (6 bases). V was pared by 0 bases and J by 1 base, with 12 bases between. This CDR3 spans 16 amino acids. Germline V gene sequence: CDR1 LGHDT, CDR2 YNNKEL (reference sequence). This CDR3 reads CASSQEGDTFNYGYTF. The CDR3 DNA follows: TGTGCCAGCAGCCAAGAGGGGGACACTTTTAACTATGGCTACACCTTC. Using reference TRBV3-1 and TRBJ1-2 for the parts outside the CDR3, the full variable domain is DTAVSQTPKYLVTQMGNDKSIKCEQNLGHDTMYWYKQDSKKFLKIMFSYNNKELIINETVPNRFSPKSPDKAHLNLHINSLELGDSAVYFCASSQEGDTFNYGYTFGSGTRLTVV.

J is TRBJ1-6 and V is TRBV6-5; D remains ambiguous. There are 16 residues in the CDR3. The germline V gene has CDR1 MNHEY and CDR2 SVGAGI. The V and J ends lost 0 bases and 10 bases respectively, with 16 bases between them. The CDR3 sequence: CASSYSSGNTESPLHF. Here the CDR3 DNA reads TGTGCCAGCAGTTACTCGTCGGGGAACACGGAATCACCCCTCCACTTT.

The chain is built from TRBV27 and TRBJ1-5, with D perhaps matching TRBD1 (5 bases). Per the germline V gene, CDR1 is MNHEY and CDR2 is SMNVEV (reference sequence). Trimming took 6 bases from V and 5 from J, leaving 14 bases between them. The CDR3 consists of 14 residues. Here the CDR3 reads CASSRDGGYQPQHF. The CDR3 nucleotides are TGTGCCAGCAGCCGGGACGGAGGGTATCAGCCCCAGCATTTT.

This clonotype was seen at least ten times. This chain uses TRBV20-1 with TRBJ2-7; TRBD2 might be the D (5 bases). V lost 7 bases to trimming and J lost 3 bases, with 13 bases between them. In germline, CDR1 is DFQATT, CDR2 SNEGSKA (reference sequence). The length of the CDR3 is 12 residues. The CDR3 spells CSVAPRDYEQYF. DNA for the CDR3: TGCAGTGTCGCCCCCCGGGACTACGAGCAGTACTTC.

This clonotype was seen at least ten times. Here the CDR3 DNA reads TGTGCCAGCTCACCCCTAGCGGGAGGTTTCGATGAGCAGTTCTTC. Encoded protein: CASSPLAGGFDEQFF. V usage is TRBV18 and J usage is TRBJ2-1; 11 bases map to TRBD2. This CDR3 contains 15 residues. Germline-derived CDR1 and CDR2 are KGHSH and LQKENI. The V gene end was trimmed by 3 bases and the J gene end by 8 bases; junction bases not matched to a gene: 6.

J is TRBJ2-3 and V is TRBV5-4, with D possibly being TRBD1 or TRBD2 (5 bases each). Trimming pared 0 bases from V and 4 bases from J, leaving 12 bases between. The CDR3 has 15 amino acids. The germline CDR1 and CDR2 sequences are SGHNT and YYREEE (reference sequence). The CDR3 is CASSLGLWGSDTQYF. CDR3 nucleotide sequence: TGTGCCAGCAGCTTGGGGTTGTGGGGGTCAGATACGCAGTATTTT.

This clonotype was found many times. The chain is built from TRBV28 and TRBJ2-3; 12 nucleotides line up with TRBD2. Germline values: CDR1 MDHEN, CDR2 SYDVKM. Losses at the gene ends were 4 bases for V and 5 bases for J; bases not matched to a gene: 13. The CDR3 runs 18 residues. The CDR3 nucleotides are TGTGCCAGCAGTTATCAGGGCGAGGTGACTAGCGGGAGAGATACGCAGTATTTT. Translating gives CASSYQGEVTSGRDTQYF.

This clonotype was counted a few times. The chain links TRBV3-1 to TRBJ1-1; TRBD1 might be the D (5 bases). The CDR3 spans 14 residues. From germline, CDR1 is LGHDT and CDR2 YNNKEL (reference sequence). Trimming took off 4 bases at V and 5 bases at J, with 14 bases between the two ends. The CDR3 bases are TGTGCCAGCAGCCCCGGGGGGGGGTTGACTGAAGCTTTCTTT. Translated: CASSPGGGLTEAFF.